This note documents a single TCR beta chain sequence. Data came from immunoSEQ multiplex PCR; TCRdb stores just in-frame clones and leaves some out. The sample shows 66,000 or so clones, around 93% of them seen only once. This sample is drawn from a study of T cells after posttransplantation cyclophosphamide. The germline CDR1 and CDR2 sequences are SGHTA and FQGNSA. The V and J ends lost 4 bases and 5 bases, in that order; junction bases with no gene match: 7. This CDR3 contains 14 residues. This TCR was sampled from a woman aged 25 to 45 in good health and a related stem cell transplant donor. V and J are TRBV7-2 and TRBJ2-5; 7 nucleotides match TRBD2. Sequenced input: PBMCs. The CDR3 spells CASSSRTSGETQYF. In DNA, the CDR3 is TGTGCCAGCAGCTCCAGGACTAGTGGCGAGACCCAGTACTTC.